The 28 T cell receptor beta chains below all came from one sample that was sequenced in a study of blood T cell repertoires in COVID-19. Using immunoSEQ multiplex PCR, the repertoire was profiled, and TCRdb retains in-frame clones only, with some absent. The sample has some 120,000 clones, just under 85% seen once. The source material was peripheral blood. The source is a man between 65 and 80 years old with active or convalescent COVID-19.

About this clone: Other DNA variants within this sample encode the same CDR3. V gene TRBV5-1 combines with J gene TRBJ1-1; D may be TRBD1 (5 bases). CDR1 and CDR2 from the germline V gene are SGHRS and YFSETQ. This CDR3 is 15 amino acids long. V gave up 1 base and J gave up 1 base, with 11 bases separating them. The CDR3 spells CASSLRGTGNTEAFF. CDR3 in DNA: TGCGCCAGCAGCTTGAGAGGGACTGGGAACACTGAAGCTTTCTTT.

The table lists this clone with a count of one. The chain uses TRBV6-5 and TRBJ1-2; TRBD1 might be the D (5 bases). V lost 0 bases and J 0 bases, leaving 8 bases between the germline ends. Germline-derived CDR1 and CDR2 are MNHEY and SVGAGI. The CDR3 is 15 residues long. Here the CDR3 reads CASSYSLGANYGYTF. The CDR3 coding sequence is TGTGCCAGCAGTTACTCGTTAGGGGCTAACTATGGCTACACCTTC.

The rearrangement links TRBV12-5 to TRBJ2-2, with 7 bases lining up with TRBD2. The germline V gene has CDR1 LGHNT and CDR2 FRNRAP. V shed 1 base and J 5 bases; nucleotides not matched to a gene: 1. This CDR3 is 14 amino acids long. In nucleotides, the CDR3 is TGTGCTAGTGGTTTGGGGGAGGGTACCGGGGAGCTGTTTTTT. The encoded protein is CASGLGEGTGELFF.

The chain employs TRBV24-1 and TRBJ2-3; TRBD1 agrees at 7 bases. The V gene end was trimmed by 3 bases and the J gene end by 4 bases; junction bases not matched to a gene: 6. The CDR3 loop spans 15 amino acids. The germline V gene has CDR1 KGHDR and CDR2 SFDVKD. This CDR3 reads CATSDPGQLSDTQYF. The CDR3 DNA follows: TGTGCCACCAGTGATCCGGGACAGTTGTCAGATACGCAGTATTTT.

This clone was observed a single time. The rearrangement links TRBV29-1 to TRBJ1-1; 7 bases are shared with TRBD1. CDR3 length: 11 amino acids. Germline loops: CDR1 SQVTM, CDR2 ANQGSEA. Germline trimming cut 3 bases from V and 9 bases from J; bases unmatched to any gene: 4. CDR3 DNA sequence: TGCAGCGTTGAGACAGGGTACCAAGCTTTCTTT. Its translation: CSVETGYQAFF.

This CDR3 is CASSLVLRESGFHTGELFF. CDR3 bases: TGTGCCAGCAGCTTAGTTTTGCGGGAGTCGGGTTTTCACACCGGGGAGCTGTTTTTT. The chain employs TRBV13 and TRBJ2-2, with 7 positions matching TRBD2. The germline V gene has CDR1 PRHDT and CDR2 FYEKMQ (reference sequence). The CDR3 has 19 amino acids. V lost 1 base and J lost 3; bases outside the gene matches: 14.

The chain links TRBV2 to TRBJ1-2; no clear D. The germline V gene has CDR1 SNHLY and CDR2 FYNNEI. This CDR3 is built from 13 residues. Trimming took 0 bases from V and 10 from J, leaving 12 bases between them. The CDR3, as DNA: TGTGCCAGCAGTGAAGCGAGGGAGGATTTCTACACCTTC. Translated: CASSEAREDFYTF.

V is TRBV7-9 and J is TRBJ1-6; 7 nucleotides line up with TRBD1. CDR3 size: 16 residues. Germline CDR1 SEHNR, CDR2 FQNEAQ (reference sequence). With 0 bases clipped from V and 6 bases from J, the junction kept 5 bases outside the gene matches. The CDR3 coding sequence is TGTGCCAGCAGCTTAGCGCGAGGGACAGTTAATTCACCCCTCCACTTT. It encodes CASSLARGTVNSPLHF.

V and J are TRBV3-1 (or the pseudogene TRBV3-2) and TRBJ1-2, with a weak D call TRBD1 (5 bases). The CDR3 is 12 amino acids. CDR1 and CDR2 (germline): LGHDT, YNNKEL (reference sequence). The V gene lost 1 base and the J gene lost 8 bases, with 8 bases spanning the gap. The CDR3 DNA is TGTGCCAGCAGCCAAGGGGGCCGGGGCTACACCTTC. The encoded protein is CASSQGGRGYTF.

The gene calls are TRBV12-3 or TRBV12-4 and TRBJ1-1; D unresolved. The CDR3 sequence is 13 residues long. The V and J ends lost 7 bases and 6 bases respectively, with 15 bases between them. This chain's CDR3 is CASTRVGKAEAFF. The CDR3 DNA follows: TGTGCCAGCACCCGGGTCGGGAAGGCTGAAGCTTTCTTT.

The chain uses TRBV7-2 and TRBJ2-1, with D uncertain. The germline V gene has CDR1 SGHTA and CDR2 FQGNSA. The germline V and J ends were trimmed by 5 bases and 0 bases, with 8 bases remaining between them. The CDR3 has 14 amino acids. CDR3 protein: CASSRWSSYNEQFF. In nucleotides, the CDR3 is TGTGCCAGCAGCCGGTGGAGCTCCTACAATGAGCAGTTCTTC. Using reference TRBV7-2 and TRBJ2-1 for the parts outside the CDR3, the full variable domain is GAGVSQSPSNKVTEKGKDVELRCDPISGHTALYWYRQSLGQGLEFLIYFQGNSAPDKSGLPSDRFSAERTGGSVSTLTIQRTQQEDSAVYLCASSRWSSYNEQFFGPGTRLTVL.

This sequence joins TRBV18 and TRBJ1-6; 10 nucleotides agree with TRBD1. CDR3 length: 15 residues. Germline V gene sequence: CDR1 KGHSH, CDR2 LQKENI. The V segment lost 5 bases and the J segment 7 bases; nucleotides outside the gene matches: 5. The CDR3 sequence: CASSSGTGDNSPLHF. The CDR3 coding sequence is TGTGCCAGCTCATCCGGGACAGGGGACAATTCACCCCTCCACTTT.

This chain connects TRBV3-1 (or the pseudogene TRBV3-2) to TRBJ1-3; TRBD1 matches at 9 bases. Germline-derived CDR1 and CDR2 are LGHDT and YNNKEL (reference sequence). Losses at the gene ends were 5 bases for V and 0 bases for J; bases not matched to a gene: 11. This CDR3 has 18 amino acids. CDR3 in amino acids: CASSGGTGNLNSGNTIYF. For the CDR3, the DNA is TGTGCCAGCAGCGGCGGGACAGGGAATCTTAACTCTGGAAACACCATATATTTT.

The genes are TRBV5-1 and TRBJ1-2; D perhaps matches TRBD1 (5 bases). With 1 base removed from V and 6 bases from J, the gap between germline ends came to 19 bases. This CDR3 comprises 16 residues. Per the germline V gene, CDR1 is SGHRS and CDR2 is YFSETQ. CDR3 coding DNA: TGCGCCAGCAGCTTGTTACCTGCGCAGGGTCCGCATGGCTACACCTTC. Amino acid sequence: CASSLLPAQGPHGYTF.

The chain is built from TRBV2 and TRBJ1-2; perhaps TRBD1 as D (6 bases). Between the trimmed V and J ends, which lost 6 bases and 7 bases, there was a span of 18 bases. The CDR3 spans 14 residues. Germline V gene sequence: CDR1 SNHLY, CDR2 FYNNEI. The CDR3 loop is CASRDGPGGGGYTF. The CDR3 coding sequence is TGTGCCAGCAGAGACGGTCCGGGGGGCGGTGGCTACACCTTC.

The chain is built from TRBV7-6 and TRBJ1-1; TRBD1 matches at 11 bases. V lost 2 bases and J lost 6; bases outside the gene matches: 11. CDR3 size: 17 residues. Germline V gene sequence: CDR1 SGHVS, CDR2 FNYEAQ. CDR3 amino acids: CASSLTPGQGGTPEAFF. CDR3 coding DNA: TGTGCCAGCAGCTTAACCCCGGGACAGGGGGGAACTCCTGAAGCTTTCTTT.

The rearrangement joins TRBV9 to TRBJ1-2; TRBD1 is a possible D gene (5 bases). The CDR3 has 13 amino acids. The ends were cut back, 0 bases at V and 4 bases at J, with 7 bases in the middle. CDR1 SGDLS and CDR2 YYNGEE come from the germline V gene. This CDR3 reads CASSVDQGYGYTF. The CDR3, as DNA: TGTGCCAGCAGCGTAGACCAGGGCTATGGCTACACCTTC. Full variable domain (outside the CDR3, taken from reference TRBV9 and TRBJ1-2): DSGVTQTPKHLITATGQRVTLRCSPRSGDLSVYWYQQSLDQGLQFLIQYYNGEERAKGNILERFSAQQFPDLHSELNLSSLELGDSALYFCASSVDQGYGYTFGSGTRLTVV.

The gene calls are TRBV28 and TRBJ1-5; no clear D gene. Trimming cost V 2 bases and J 7 bases, with 12 bases left between them. This CDR3 is 14 amino acids long. Germline V gene sequence: CDR1 MDHEN, CDR2 SYDVKM. CDR3 coding DNA: TGTGCCAGCAGTTTAGGACTTGGGCGGCAGCCCCAGCATTTT. Translated, it gives CASSLGLGRQPQHF.

CDR3: CASSLGQGSYEQYF. CDR3 DNA sequence: TGTGCCAGCAGTTTAGGCCAGGGGTCCTACGAGCAGTACTTC. This sequence joins TRBV28 and TRBJ2-7; D may be TRBD1 (6 bases). The germline gives CDR1 MDHEN, CDR2 SYDVKM. This CDR3 comprises 14 residues. Trimming removed 2 bases from V and 1 base from J, with 9 bases in between.

This chain connects TRBV12-5 to TRBJ2-2; D perhaps matches TRBD1 (5 bases). Germline V gene data show CDR1 as LGHNT and CDR2 as FRNRAP. The CDR3 spans 15 residues. V gave up 3 bases and J gave up 3 bases, with 11 bases separating them. The CDR3 region is CASGFSRGYTGELFF. CDR3 DNA: TGTGCTAGTGGTTTCAGTAGGGGTTACACCGGGGAGCTGTTTTTT.

CDR3 bases: TGTGCCATCAGTGAGTACAGGAGTGGCTACACCTTC. Its translation: CAISEYRSGYTF. The chain couples TRBV10-3 to TRBJ1-2; perhaps TRBD1 as D (5 bases). This CDR3 contains 12 residues. Trimming pared 1 base from V and 7 bases from J, leaving 7 bases between. From germline, CDR1 is ENHRY and CDR2 SYGVKD.

Worth noting for this clone: Relative to the germline gene, one junction end is altered; a read error may explain this. The chain recombines TRBV14 with TRBJ2-7; TRBD2 aligns across 9 bases. Per the germline V gene, CDR1 is SGHDN and CDR2 is FVKESK. The CDR3 has 14 amino acids. CDR3 sequence: CASRRAGGSSEQYF. CDR3 DNA sequence: TGTGCCAGCAGAAGGGCGGGAGGGTCCTCCGAGCAGTACTTC.

The chain joins TRBV6-5 to TRBJ1-6, with D perhaps matching TRBD1 (6 bases). Germline V gene lookup returns CDR1 MNHEY and CDR2 SVGAGI. Trimming took off 7 bases at V and 10 bases at J, with 14 bases between the two ends. CDR3 length: 13 residues. The CDR3 sequence is CASNAGVRSPLHF. In nucleotides, the CDR3 is TGTGCCAGCAACGCAGGGGTAAGATCACCCCTCCACTTT.

The chain combines TRBV7-6 with TRBJ2-3; weak D call: TRBD2 (5 bases). Germline CDR1 SGHVS, CDR2 FNYEAQ. The CDR3 runs to 15 residues. The V end lost 1 base, the J end lost 1 base, and 9 bases lay between the germline ends. CDR3 residues: CASSLVLRGTDTQYF. The CDR3 nucleotides read TGTGCCAGCAGCTTAGTCCTGAGGGGCACAGATACGCAGTATTTT.

This clone was observed a handful of times. This CDR3 is CASSIRTGGAEKLFF. The CDR3 nucleotides are TGTGCCAGTAGTATCCGGACAGGGGGCGCTGAAAAACTGTTTTTT. The chain is built from TRBV19 and TRBJ1-4; 11 nucleotides agree with TRBD1. Germline V gene data show CDR1 as LNHDA and CDR2 as SQIVND (reference sequence). V shed 3 bases, J shed 7 bases, and the junction held 4 bases outside the gene matches. The CDR3 runs to 15 residues.

The chain recombines TRBV19 with TRBJ2-6, with TRBD2 identical over 7 bases. CDR1 is LNHDA, CDR2 SQIVND, per germline (reference sequence). After removal of 6 bases from V and 2 bases from J, the junction contained 4 bases not matched to a gene. The CDR3 loop spans 15 amino acids. The chain's CDR3 is CASRSGGAGANVLTF. CDR3 coding DNA: TGTGCCAGTAGATCGGGGGGAGCTGGGGCCAACGTCCTGACTTTC.

This chain links TRBV6-2 or TRBV6-3 with TRBJ1-6; TRBD1 matches at 7 bases. Germline V gives CDR1 MNHEY, CDR2 SVGEGT. V shed 2 bases and J 2 bases; nucleotides not matched to a gene: 9. The length of the CDR3 is 18 residues. CDR3 loop: CASSYARGARAYNSPLHF. CDR3 nucleotide sequence: TGTGCCAGCAGTTACGCCAGGGGGGCACGGGCCTATAATTCACCCCTCCACTTT.

The chain uses TRBV5-1 and TRBJ2-5; TRBD2 matches at 7 bases. V was clipped by 4 bases and J by 5 bases; unmatched bases: 2. The germline CDR1 and CDR2 sequences are SGHRS and YFSETQ. The CDR3 totals 12 residues. CDR3 coding DNA: TGCGCCAGCAGCAGGGAGGGGGAGACCCAGTACTTC. Translation: CASSREGETQYF.